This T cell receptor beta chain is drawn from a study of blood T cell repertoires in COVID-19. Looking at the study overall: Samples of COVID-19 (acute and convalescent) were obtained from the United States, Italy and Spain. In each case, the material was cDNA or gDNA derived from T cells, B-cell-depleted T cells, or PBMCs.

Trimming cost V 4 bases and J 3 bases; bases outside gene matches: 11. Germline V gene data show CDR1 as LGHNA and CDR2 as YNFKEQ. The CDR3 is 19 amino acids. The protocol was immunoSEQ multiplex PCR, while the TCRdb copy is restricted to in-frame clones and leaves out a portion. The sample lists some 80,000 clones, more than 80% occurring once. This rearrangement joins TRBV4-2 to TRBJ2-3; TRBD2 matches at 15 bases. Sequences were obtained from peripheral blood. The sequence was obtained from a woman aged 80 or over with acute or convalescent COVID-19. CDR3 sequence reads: CASSRTGTSGGPMTDTQYF. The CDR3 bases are TGTGCCAGCAGCCGCACTGGGACTAGCGGGGGGCCTATGACAGATACGCAGTATTTT.